This T cell receptor beta chain was profiled in a study of cytomegalovirus exposure and HLA in healthy donors listed by TCRdb under 2017. Broadly, across the study: An earlier analysis of approximately 590 of the donors reported approximately 270 Gb of sequence data and some 120 million unique TCR beta sequences from about 200 million T cells. In an earlier analysis of a few hundred of the donors, high-throughput TCR beta sequencing was used to judge whether each TCR beta V gene segment behaved as functional or pseudogenic. Among several hundred genotyped donors of the cohort, an average of around 220,000 unique TCR beta nucleotide sequences was sequenced per donor, of which roughly 18% were non-productive. Every repertoire in the discovery cohort had been generated on one and the same sequencing platform. A later genetic analysis took genome-wide SNP genotypes for about three fifths of the roughly 700 donors and used that subset as a discovery cohort. Typing coverage varied by locus: 629-630 donors for A, B, C, DRB1 and DQB1; roughly 560 for DQA1; more than 600 for DPA1; about 450 for DPB1. The study was designed to test whether signatures of past pathogen exposure could be identified by cataloging public T cell receptors. Rather than drawing on any new phenotypic data, the later analysis identified candidate immune exposures from TCR beta sequences and the way those sequences occurred across donors. The genetic ancestry cluster associated with self-reported Caucasian donors included roughly four fifths of the roughly 390 genotyped donors. The study profiled the T cell repertoires of approximately 700 subjects by immunosequencing and related them to cytomegalovirus serostatus. Both class I and class II loci were covered by HLA typing, at four-digit resolution. Because of strong linkage in the cohort, four to six DR-DQ haplotypes were treated as single units for association and clustering. To predict cytomegalovirus infection status, the study combined high-throughput TCR immunosequencing, statistical association of individual TCRs with disease status, and machine learning. Donor age, sex, ethnicity and CMV serostatus were compiled together with the repertoire data. In a later analysis, previously published TCR beta repertoires from 500 to 750 donors were re-analyzed and high-resolution HLA genotyping was added so that TCR occurrence patterns could be studied. A separate validation cohort of approximately 130 different subjects was used in addition to the roughly 720-subject first cohort. About 280 gigabases of sequencing data and some 85 million unique TCR sequences were included in an early release covering under 650 HLA-typed donors. Broad study findings and their caveats: When HLA alleles, especially DR and DQ, strongly co-occurred, TCR associations were difficult to assign to individual alleles. A cluster of highly shared sequence variants was judged likely to represent a technical artifact of the sequencing pipeline. In this cohort, only TCR beta chains were sequenced, and detectable features were limited by the absence of alpha or paired-chain data. Most TCR sequences were observed very rarely across donors, whereas some public TCRs were present in many individuals. Specific HLA alleles were associated with about 17,000 TCR beta sequences at a false discovery rate of 0.05 in a later analysis. Compared with equally common non-associated chains, HLA-associated TCR beta chains in a later analysis were more clonally expanded and had lower generation probabilities. A later analysis found that most CMV-associated TCR beta chains appeared HLA-restricted, with HLA associations seemingly driven largely by CMV exposure. In a later genetic analysis, fewer N-insertions in productive TCRs were reported among donors in an Asian-associated ancestry cluster than the approximately 710-donor mean. A further reported finding was that TCR beta sequences accurately predicted the HLA-A and HLA-B alleles for most subjects in the first cohort. Linkage disequilibrium might explain the correlated functional status among segregating V segments, but an unknown experimental factor could not be excluded. In a later analysis, the rate of TCR association differed among HLA loci, with DRB1 alleles having the most associated TCRs and HLA-C alleles having the fewest. The authors suggested that the approach could potentially be extended to other disease states and immunological phenotypes. Approximately 18 rarely observed V segments, including chromosome 9 orphons, were excluded from the earlier analysis of about 500 of the donors because counts were too low. The study gave a list of under 200 TCR beta chains associated with cytomegalovirus. The presence/absence analyses assumed that sequencing depth was roughly uniform across donors, and that assumption may not be true. Some IMGT-functional V segments, including TRBV6-2 and TRBV6-3, could not be told apart with the 87-base-pair reads, so those segments were excluded. The classifier was reported to diagnose cytomegalovirus status with high specificity and sensitivity in both the original and validation cohorts. In an earlier analysis of approximately 590 of the donors, most TCR beta V segments appeared in productive rearrangements about 87% or about 30% of the time, broadly matching IMGT annotations. For the cohort, immune exposure information was limited to CMV serostatus. V-gene and J-gene trimming of TCR beta chains was associated with a missense DCLRE1C variant in a later genetic analysis, and the association was replicated in an independent cohort. A few of the identified cytomegalovirus-associated TCR beta chains were confirmed in vitro to be specific for cytomegalovirus antigens. HLA typing was unavailable for some donors at each locus, so association tests used only the typed subset. According to a later analysis, parvovirus B19, influenza, CMV and Epstein-Barr virus appeared linked to several top co-occurrence clusters.

The cohort consisted of some 730 healthy bone marrow donors. At the time of sampling, all cohort members were nominally healthy, though unrecorded immune exposures were likely present. The donor was CMV seronegative and was included in the group of 352 seronegative cohort members. A peripheral blood sample was provided by each donor, and peripheral blood mononuclear cells were used for TCR beta sequencing. Genomic DNA extraction from the blood cell samples was performed with the Qiagen DNeasy Blood Extraction Kit. Trimming leaves V shorter by 1 base and J shorter by 7 bases, with the junction holding 3 bases beyond the gene matches. CDR1 and CDR2 are drawn from the germline V gene: SGHVS, FNYEAQ. The CDR3 covers 13 residues, taking in both the cysteine and the phenylalanine. Only the CDR3 portion is preserved as DNA: 39 bases, with reading frame beginning at the first base. A word on this clone: Its antigen is currently not known. The sample holds no much larger clone one base away, and base qualities are not on file.

The library was generated by the immunoSEQ multiplex PCR assay. The multiplex PCR relied on a mix of 60 forward primers for TCR Vbeta segments and 13 reverse primers for TCR Jbeta segments. The CDR3 region of rearranged TCR beta genes was amplified from genomic DNA with a multiplex PCR assay. On the Illumina HiSeq System, the amplified TCR beta libraries were sequenced as 87-base-pair reads. The original pipeline was this. A later analysis tallied 75 million to 95 million unique TCR beta chains across the 610 or so repertoires, and roughly 11 million of those chains were shared by two or more donors. Raw reads were error-corrected and collapsed into unique sequences with a nearest-neighbor algorithm that merged closely related sequences to remove PCR and sequencing errors. V, D and J gene segments were assigned by aligning CDR3 sequences to IMGT reference sequences. For a sequence to be retained, at least a six-nucleotide match to both a V gene segment and a J gene segment was required. A rearrangement counted as productive if the CDR3 had no stop codons and remained in frame with V and J, and every other rearrangement counted as non-productive. CDR3 was defined according to IMGT convention as the region running from the second conserved V-encoded cysteine to the conserved J-encoded phenylalanine. The earlier analysis of approximately 500 of the donors excluded sequences that lacked an unambiguous match to a single V gene segment. In an earlier analysis of approximately 590 of the donors, a V segment was called functional when productive rearrangements were above 56.7%, and segregating when the standard deviation between donors exceeded 5%. A statistical classification framework was built for diagnosing cytomegalovirus status from the catalog of TCR beta chain sequences. V and J gene assignment, in a later analysis, came from comparing TCR nucleotide sequences with IMGT/GENE-DB human TR gene sequences. A later analysis assigned CDR3 sequences and most-parsimonious VDJ recombination scenarios with the TCRdist pipeline. In a later analysis, each TCR beta chain was defined by its CDR3 amino acid sequence together with its V-gene family, and reads without a unique V-gene family were excluded. As a way to deal with suspected cross-contamination and a sequencing artifact, a later analysis dropped 450 to 700 nucleotide sequences that were highly shared and had low generation probability. In a later analysis, a clonal expansion index was calculated for each public chain from normalized within-repertoire ranks of inferred template counts. In a later analysis, generation probabilities were computed with a VDJ recombination model fitted to out-of-frame rearrangements, and the resulting probabilities were checked against IGoR. In a later analysis, hypergeometric tests were used to score TCR-TCR, TCR-HLA and TCR-CMV co-occurrence, with a repertoire-size bias correction applied to TCR pairs. False discovery rates were estimated in a later analysis by permuting HLA or CMV assignments 20 times. A later analysis grouped co-occurring TCRs with DBSCAN, adding TCRdist sequence similarity when clustering within HLA-allele-positive subsets. For co-occurrence clustering, repertoires with fewer than 30,000 or more than 120,000 public chains were excluded, along with roughly 5 repertoires with anomalous nucleotide sharing. TCRdb stores this immuneACCESS table with in-frame sequences only. Part of the clones is absent; in the studies checked, under half of the shortfall reflects unresolved V genes, and no reason is known for the rest. Clone size and V and J calls were adopted from that table, with D and trimming inferred from the DNA. This sample is represented by 250,000 to 350,000 clones; under 90% of them were singletons. The ten largest clonotypes hold more than 0.3% of the sample.

Input material: PBMCs. The receptor comes from a girl aged 2 to 10 in good health and CMV-seronegative. The chain couples TRBV7-6 to TRBJ2-7; 8 middle bases align to TRBD2. The DNA sequence is TGTGCCAGCAGCTTAGGCGGGGGGCGTGAGCAGTACTTC. Translated, this is CASSLGGGREQYF.